This entry concerns a single TCR beta chain. The antigen is unknown. This could be a read error, since a much larger clone is one nucleotide away. Eligible hyperthyroidism cases comprised new diagnoses of under 2 months' duration in individuals aged 18 to 65. Exclusion criteria comprised other autoimmune diseases, uncontrolled infections, pregnancy or lactation in patients. This entry belongs to a study of Graves' ophthalmopathy and Graves' hyperthyroidism. Overall study results and limits: Separation of ophthalmopathy from stable hyperthyroidism was achieved by a 13-signature model, at about 89% sensitivity and 70% to 82% specificity. The authors also found most expanded thyroid clonotypes above 0.001 frequency in blood.

The V gene's germline CDR1 is ENHRY and CDR2 SYGVKD. The CDR3 length is 13 residues. TCR beta CDR3 regions were amplified from RNA transcripts. HTBI primers were employed in first-round RT-PCR, then a second-round multiplex PCR followed. From the multiplex PCR reads, TCRdb called clonotypes with MiXCR, one entry per CDR3 protein. The sample carries approximately 1.2 million distinct CDR3 sequences, 36% recorded once. This receptor was obtained from an adult man with Graves' hyperthyroidism. Sequences were obtained from peripheral blood or thyroid tissue (not recorded which). The chain carries TRBV10-3 and TRBJ2-7; TRBD1 aligns across 10 bases. The CDR3 sequence: CATERQGASEQSF. The CDR3, as DNA: TGTGCCACAGAGAGACAGGGGGCAAGTGAGCAGTCCTTC.